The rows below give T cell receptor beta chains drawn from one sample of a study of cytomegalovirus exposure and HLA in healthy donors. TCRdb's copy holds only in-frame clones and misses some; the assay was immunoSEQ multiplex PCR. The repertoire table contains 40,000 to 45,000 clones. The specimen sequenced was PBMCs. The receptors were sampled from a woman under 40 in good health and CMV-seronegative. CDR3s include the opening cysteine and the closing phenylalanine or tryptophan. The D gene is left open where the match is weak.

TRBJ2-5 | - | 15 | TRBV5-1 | TGCGCCAGCAGCTTAGGGGGACCCAGCCAAGAGACCCAGTACTTC | CASSLGGPSQETQYF
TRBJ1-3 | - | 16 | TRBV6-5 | TGTGCCAGCAGTTACTCGATTAACAGCCGGGGAAACACCATATATTTT | CASSYSINSRGNTIYF
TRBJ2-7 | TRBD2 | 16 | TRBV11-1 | TGTGCCAGCAGCCGAACTAGCGGACCAAGCTCCTACGAGCAGTACTTC | CASSRTSGPSSYEQYF
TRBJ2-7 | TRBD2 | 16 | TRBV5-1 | TGCGCCAGCAAGCTCGGGACTAGCGGGAATCTCTACGAGCAGTACTTC | CASKLGTSGNLYEQYF
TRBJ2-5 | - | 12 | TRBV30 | TGTGCCTGGATGGGACTCGCCGGGGCCCAGTACTTC | CAWMGLAGAQYF
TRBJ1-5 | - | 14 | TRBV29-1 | TGCAGCGGACGTGTTACTGGAATATCAGGGCCCCAGCATTTT | CSGRVTGISGPQHF
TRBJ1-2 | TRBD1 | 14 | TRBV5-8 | TGTGCCAGCAGACCGGACAGGGAGGACTATGGCTACACCTTC | CASRPDREDYGYTF
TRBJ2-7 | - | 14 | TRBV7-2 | TGTGCCAGCAGCTCCACTACCTCCCACTACGAGCAGTACTTC | CASSSTTSHYEQYF
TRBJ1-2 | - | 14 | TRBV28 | TGTGCCAGCAGTCCCCCGGGAGGGCCCTATGGCTACACCTTC | CASSPPGGPYGYTF
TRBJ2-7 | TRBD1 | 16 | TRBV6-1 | TGTGCCAGCAGTGAAGGCTGGACAGGGCGCTCCTACGAGCAGTACTTC | CASSEGWTGRSYEQYF
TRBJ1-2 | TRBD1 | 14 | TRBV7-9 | TGTGCCAGCAGCTTAGGCCAGGGGGCGGTTGGCTACACCTTC | CASSLGQGAVGYTF
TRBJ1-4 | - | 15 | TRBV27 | TGTGCCAGCAGTTTATGGGGAGGGGTGGATGAAAAACTGTTTTTT | CASSLWGGVDEKLFF
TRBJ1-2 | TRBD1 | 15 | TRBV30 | TGTGCCTGGAACAAAGCTGACAGGGGGTATGGGGGCTACACCTTC | CAWNKADRGYGGYTF
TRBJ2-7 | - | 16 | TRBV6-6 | TGTGCCAGCAGTCAAAGGGACTGGTCTGAATCATCCGAGCAGTACTTC | CASSQRDWSESSEQYF